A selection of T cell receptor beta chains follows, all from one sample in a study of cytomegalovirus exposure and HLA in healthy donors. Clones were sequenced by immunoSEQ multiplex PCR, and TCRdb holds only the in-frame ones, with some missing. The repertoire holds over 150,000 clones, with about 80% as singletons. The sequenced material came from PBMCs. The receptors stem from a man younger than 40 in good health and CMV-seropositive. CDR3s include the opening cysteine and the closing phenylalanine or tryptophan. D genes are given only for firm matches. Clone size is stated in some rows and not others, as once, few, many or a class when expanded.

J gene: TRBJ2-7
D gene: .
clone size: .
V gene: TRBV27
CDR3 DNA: TGTGCCAGCAAGATGGCGCAGGGGCCGGGGAACGAGCAGTACTTC
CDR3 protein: CASKMAQGPGNEQYF

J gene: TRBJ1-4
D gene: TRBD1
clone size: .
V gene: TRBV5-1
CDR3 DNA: TGCGCCAGCAGCCCTTTGGGACAGGGCCAGGAAAAACTGTTTTTT
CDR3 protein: CASSPLGQGQEKLFF

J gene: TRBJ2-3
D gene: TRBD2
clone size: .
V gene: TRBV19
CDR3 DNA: TGTGCCAGTACCACCAGGACTAGCGGGGGCTCAGATACGCAGTATTTT
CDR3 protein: CASTTRTSGGSDTQYF

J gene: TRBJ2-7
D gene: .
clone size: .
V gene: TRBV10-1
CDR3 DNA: TGCGCCAGCAGTGAGAAGGGAGCCGAGCAGTACTTC
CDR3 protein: CASSEKGAEQYF

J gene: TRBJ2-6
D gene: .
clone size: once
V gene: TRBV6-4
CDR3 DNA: TGTGCCAGCAGTGATACAGGGTCTGGGGCCAACGTCCTGACTTTC
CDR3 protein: CASSDTGSGANVLTF

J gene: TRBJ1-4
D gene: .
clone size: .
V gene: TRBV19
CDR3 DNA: TGTGCCAGTAGACCGCAAGGGGCTAATGAAAAACTGTTTTTT
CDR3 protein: CASRPQGANEKLFF

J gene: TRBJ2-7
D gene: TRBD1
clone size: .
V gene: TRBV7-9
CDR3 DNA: TGTGCCAGCAGCTTAGCGGGGACAGTAAAAATCTTC
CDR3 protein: CASSLAGTVKIF

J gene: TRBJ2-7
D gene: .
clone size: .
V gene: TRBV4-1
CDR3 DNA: TGCGCCAGCAGCCAAGATCCAGAAAACTACGAGCAGTACTTC
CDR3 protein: CASSQDPENYEQYF

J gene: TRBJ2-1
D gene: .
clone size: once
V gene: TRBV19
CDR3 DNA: TGTGCCAGTAGTCAGACCTGGAGCTCCTACAATGAGCAGTTCTTC
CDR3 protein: CASSQTWSSYNEQFF

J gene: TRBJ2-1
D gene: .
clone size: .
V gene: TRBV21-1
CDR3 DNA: TGTGCCAGCAGCGGGGGGACAGGGCATTCCTACAATGAGCAGTTCTTC
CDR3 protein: CASSGGTGHSYNEQFF

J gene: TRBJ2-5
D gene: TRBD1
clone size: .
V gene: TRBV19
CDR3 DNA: TGTGCCAGTACATCGGGACAGGCCCTACAAGAGACCCAGTACTTC
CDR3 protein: CASTSGQALQETQYF

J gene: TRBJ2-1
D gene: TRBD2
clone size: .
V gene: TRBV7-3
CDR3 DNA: TGTGCCAGCAGCTTAGCGGGGGTCGATGAGCAGTTCTTC
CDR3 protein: CASSLAGVDEQFF

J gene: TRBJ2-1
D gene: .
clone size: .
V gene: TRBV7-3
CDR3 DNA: TGTGCCAGCAGCTTAATATCCGGGCAGGGCTATGAGCAGTTCTTC
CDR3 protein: CASSLISGQGYEQFF

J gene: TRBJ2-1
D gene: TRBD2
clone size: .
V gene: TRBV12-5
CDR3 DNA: TGTGCTAGTGGTTCTTCCTCTACTAGCGGGGGGTCCTCCTACAATGAGCAGTTCTTC
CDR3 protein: CASGSSSTSGGSSYNEQFF

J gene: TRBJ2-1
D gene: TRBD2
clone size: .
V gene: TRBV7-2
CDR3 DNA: TGTGCCAGCAGCTTAGTCACGGGGGGCAATGAGCAGTTCTTC
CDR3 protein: CASSLVTGGNEQFF

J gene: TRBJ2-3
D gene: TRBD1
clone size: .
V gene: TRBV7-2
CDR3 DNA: TGTGCCAGCAGCGTTGGGGACAGGGTCACAGATACGCAGTATTTT
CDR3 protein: CASSVGDRVTDTQYF

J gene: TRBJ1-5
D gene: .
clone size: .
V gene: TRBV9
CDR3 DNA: TGTGCCAGCAGCCCAACAGGGAACAATCAGCCCCAGCATTTT
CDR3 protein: CASSPTGNNQPQHF

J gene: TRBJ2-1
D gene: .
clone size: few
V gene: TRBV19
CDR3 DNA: TGTGCCAGTAGTATAGTTGCAGGGGAGTGGAGGACGAGTGGCTACAATGAGCAGTTCTTC
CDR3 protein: CASSIVAGEWRTSGYNEQFF

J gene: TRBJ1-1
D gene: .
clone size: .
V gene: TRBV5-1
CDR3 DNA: TGCGCCAGCAGCCCCACTCGGACGGGAAAGAACACTGAAGCTTTCTTT
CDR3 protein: CASSPTRTGKNTEAFF

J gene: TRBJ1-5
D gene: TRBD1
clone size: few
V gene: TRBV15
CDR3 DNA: TGTGCCACCAGCCCAGGGGGCGAGGATCAGCCCCAGCATTTT
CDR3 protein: CATSPGGEDQPQHF

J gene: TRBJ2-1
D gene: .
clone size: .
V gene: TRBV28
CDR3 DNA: TGTGCCAGCAGTCAGTACTTACAGGGGAGGTATGAGCAGTTCTTC
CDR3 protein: CASSQYLQGRYEQFF

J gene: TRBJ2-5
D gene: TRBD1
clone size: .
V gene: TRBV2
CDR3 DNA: TGTGCCAGCCCCGGGACAGGGTTAGGAGAGACCCAGTACTTC
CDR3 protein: CASPGTGLGETQYF

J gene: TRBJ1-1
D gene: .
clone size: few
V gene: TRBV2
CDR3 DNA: TGTGCCAGCAGTGCCCTGGGCAGATCTGTGAACACTGAAGCTTTCTTT
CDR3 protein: CASSALGRSVNTEAFF

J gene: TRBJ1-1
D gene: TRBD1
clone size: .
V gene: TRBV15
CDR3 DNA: TGTGCCACCAGCACTAACCTGGGACAGGGGATCACTGAAGCTTTCTTT
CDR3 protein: CATSTNLGQGITEAFF

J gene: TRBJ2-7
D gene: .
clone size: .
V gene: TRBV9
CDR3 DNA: TGTGCCAGCAGCGAAAGACAGGCCCCCTATGAGCAGTACTTC
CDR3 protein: CASSERQAPYEQYF

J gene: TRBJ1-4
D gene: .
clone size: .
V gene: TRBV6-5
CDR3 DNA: TGTGCCAGCCTTCGACAAGTGGGTGAAAAACTGTTTTTT
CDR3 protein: CASLRQVGEKLFF

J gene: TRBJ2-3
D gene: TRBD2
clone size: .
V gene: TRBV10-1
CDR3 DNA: TGCGCCAGCAGTGACCACCGGACTAGCGGGGGGGCCCCTACGCAGTATTTT
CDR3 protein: CASSDHRTSGGAPTQYF

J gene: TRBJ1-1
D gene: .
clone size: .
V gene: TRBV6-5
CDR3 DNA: TGTGCCAGCAGGTTACAGGTGAATCCTGAAGCTTTCTTT
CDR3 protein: CASRLQVNPEAFF

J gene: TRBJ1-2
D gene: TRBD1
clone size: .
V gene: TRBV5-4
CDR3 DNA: TGTGCCAGCAGCCCAACAGGGGGCTATGGCTACACCTTC
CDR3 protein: CASSPTGGYGYTF

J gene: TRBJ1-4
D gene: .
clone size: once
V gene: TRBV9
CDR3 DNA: TGTGCCAGCAGCCCGCGGGTCTGGGAAAAACTGTTTTTT
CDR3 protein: CASSPRVWEKLFF

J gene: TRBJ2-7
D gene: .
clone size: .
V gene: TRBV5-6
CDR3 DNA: TGTGCCAGCAGCTCGATCCAGCGGTTTGCCTACGAGCAGTACTTC
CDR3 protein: CASSSIQRFAYEQYF

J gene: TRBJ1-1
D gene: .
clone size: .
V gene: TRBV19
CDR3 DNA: TGTGCCAGTAGTATATGGGGGGGCGCTGGAACTGAAGCTTTCTTT
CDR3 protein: CASSIWGGAGTEAFF

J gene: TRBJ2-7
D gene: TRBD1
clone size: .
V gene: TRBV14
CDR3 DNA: TGTGCCAGCAGCCTCAGACAGGGGGCGCCGAACGAGCAGTACTTC
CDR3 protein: CASSLRQGAPNEQYF

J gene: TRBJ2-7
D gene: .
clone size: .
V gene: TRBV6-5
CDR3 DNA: TGTGCCAGCAGGCCTGACGGGACAACAGATTACGAGCAGTACTTC
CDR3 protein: CASRPDGTTDYEQYF

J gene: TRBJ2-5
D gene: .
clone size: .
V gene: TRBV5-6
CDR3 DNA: TGTGCCAGCAGCTTGGGTCGGTTTCCGGTCCGGGAGACCCAGTACTTC
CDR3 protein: CASSLGRFPVRETQYF

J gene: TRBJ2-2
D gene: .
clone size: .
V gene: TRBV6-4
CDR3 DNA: TGTGCCAGCAGGCGACAGCCGTACACCGGGGAGCTGTTTTTT
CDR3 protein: CASRRQPYTGELFF

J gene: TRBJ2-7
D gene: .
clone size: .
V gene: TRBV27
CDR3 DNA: TGTGCCAGCAGCGGACAGGGACTAGCCGCTACCTACGAGCAGTACTTC
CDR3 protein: CASSGQGLAATYEQYF

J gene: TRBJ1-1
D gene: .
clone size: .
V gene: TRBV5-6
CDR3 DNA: TGTGCCAGCAGCTTTAGCCTCACTGAAGCTTTCTTT
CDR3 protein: CASSFSLTEAFF

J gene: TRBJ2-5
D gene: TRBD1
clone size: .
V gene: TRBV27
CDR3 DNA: TGTGCCAGCAGCACCGTCGGGACAGGGGTCCAAGAGACCCAGTACTTC
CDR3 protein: CASSTVGTGVQETQYF

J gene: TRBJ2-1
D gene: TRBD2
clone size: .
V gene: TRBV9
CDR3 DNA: TGTGCCAGCAGCGTAGGACTAGCGGGATGGAATGAGCAGTTCTTC
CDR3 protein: CASSVGLAGWNEQFF

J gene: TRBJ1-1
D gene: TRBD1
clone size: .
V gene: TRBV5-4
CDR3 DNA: TGTGCCAGCAGAAAGGACAGGGGGTTTGAAGCTTTCTTT
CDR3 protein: CASRKDRGFEAFF

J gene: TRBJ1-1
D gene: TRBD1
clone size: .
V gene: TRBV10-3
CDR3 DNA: TGTGCCATCAGTGAACCGGGACAGGGGTACACTGAAGCTTTCTTT
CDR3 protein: CAISEPGQGYTEAFF

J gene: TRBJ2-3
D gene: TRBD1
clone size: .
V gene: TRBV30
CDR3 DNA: TGTGCCTGGAGTGTGGGACAGGGCGGGCAGTATTTT
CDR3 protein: CAWSVGQGGQYF

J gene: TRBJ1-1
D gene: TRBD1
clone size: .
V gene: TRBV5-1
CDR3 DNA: TGCGCCAGCAGCCCCGGGACAGGGGTAGAAGGGACTGAAGCTTTCTTT
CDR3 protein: CASSPGTGVEGTEAFF

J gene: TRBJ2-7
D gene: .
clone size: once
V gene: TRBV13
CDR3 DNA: TGTGCCAGCAGCTTAGGTGGAGTGAACTGCGAGCAGTACTTC
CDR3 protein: CASSLGGVNCEQYF

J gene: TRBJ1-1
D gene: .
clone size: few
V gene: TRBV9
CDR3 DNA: TGTGCCAGCAGCGTAGCGGCCAGGGTTGGCACTGAAGCTTTCTTT
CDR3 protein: CASSVAARVGTEAFF

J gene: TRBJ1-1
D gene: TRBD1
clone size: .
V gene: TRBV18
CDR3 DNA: TGTGCCAGCTCACCACCACAGGGGCAAAACACTGAAGCTTTCTTT
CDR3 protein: CASSPPQGQNTEAFF

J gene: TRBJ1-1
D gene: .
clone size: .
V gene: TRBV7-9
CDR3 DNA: TGTGCCAGCCGGAACAGTGGATACACTGAAGCTTTCTTT
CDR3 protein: CASRNSGYTEAFF

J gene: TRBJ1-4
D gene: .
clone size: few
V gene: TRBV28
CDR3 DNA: TGTGCCAGCAGTTTTATAGGGACGCCCCGGGGGGAAAAACTGTTTTTT
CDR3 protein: CASSFIGTPRGEKLFF

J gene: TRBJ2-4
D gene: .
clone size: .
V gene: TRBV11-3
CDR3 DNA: TGTGCCAGCAGCCCAGACAGCCGAGCTCTAGCCAAAAACATTCAGTACTTC
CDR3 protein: CASSPDSRALAKNIQYF

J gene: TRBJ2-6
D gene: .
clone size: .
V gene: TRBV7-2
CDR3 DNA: TGTGCCAGCAGCTTAGCGAGGGACTCTGGGGCCAACGTCCTGACTTTC
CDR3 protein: CASSLARDSGANVLTF

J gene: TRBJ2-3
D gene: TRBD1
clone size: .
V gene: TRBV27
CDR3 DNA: TGTGCCAGCAGTCCCCTCCGACCGGACAGGGGGTTCACGCAGTATTTT
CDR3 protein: CASSPLRPDRGFTQYF

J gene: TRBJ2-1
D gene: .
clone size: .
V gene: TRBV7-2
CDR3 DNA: TGTGCCAGCAGCTTAGCGGGAGTAAATTCGAATGAGCAGTTCTTC
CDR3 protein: CASSLAGVNSNEQFF

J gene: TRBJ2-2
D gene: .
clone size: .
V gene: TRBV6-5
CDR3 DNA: TGTGCCAGCAGCTGGGAGAACAAGGGGGAGCTGTTTTTT
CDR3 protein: CASSWENKGELFF

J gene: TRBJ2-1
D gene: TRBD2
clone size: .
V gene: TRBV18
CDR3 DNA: TGTGCCAGCTCACCGCCGTCAGGGGCCGGACTAGCGGGTCTATACAATGAGCAGTTCTTC
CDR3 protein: CASSPPSGAGLAGLYNEQFF

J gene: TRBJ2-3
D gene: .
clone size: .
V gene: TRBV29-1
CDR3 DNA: TGCAGCGTTGAAGATCCCGACTTGTTAGGGGCAGATACGCAGTATTTT
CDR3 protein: CSVEDPDLLGADTQYF